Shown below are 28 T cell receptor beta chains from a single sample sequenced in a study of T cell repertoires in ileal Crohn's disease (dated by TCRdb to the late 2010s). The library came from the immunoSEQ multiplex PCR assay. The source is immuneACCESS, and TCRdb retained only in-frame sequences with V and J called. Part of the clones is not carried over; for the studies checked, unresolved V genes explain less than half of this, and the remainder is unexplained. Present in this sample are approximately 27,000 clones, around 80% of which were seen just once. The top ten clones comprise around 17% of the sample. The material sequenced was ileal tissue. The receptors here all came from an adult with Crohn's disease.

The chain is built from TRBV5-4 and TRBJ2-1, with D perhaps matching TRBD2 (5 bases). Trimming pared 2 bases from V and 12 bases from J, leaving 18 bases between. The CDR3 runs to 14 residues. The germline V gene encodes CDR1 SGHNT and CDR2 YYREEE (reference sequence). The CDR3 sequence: CASSLDPDGEGQFF. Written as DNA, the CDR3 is TGTGCCAGCAGCTTAGACCCAGACGGGGAAGGGCAGTTCTTC.

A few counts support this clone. This CDR3 reads CAEGGGSYGYTF. CDR3 nucleotides: TGTGCGGAGGGGGGGGGCAGCTATGGCTACACCTTC. The gene calls are TRBV2 and TRBJ1-2, with TRBD1 as a possible D gene (6 bases). CDR1 and CDR2 (germline): SNHLY, FYNNEI. The CDR3 contains 12 residues.

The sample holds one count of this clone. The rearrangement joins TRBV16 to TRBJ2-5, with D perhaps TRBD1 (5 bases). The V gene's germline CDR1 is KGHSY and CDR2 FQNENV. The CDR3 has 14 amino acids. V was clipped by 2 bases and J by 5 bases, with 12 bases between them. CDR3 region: CASSQGRGRETQYF. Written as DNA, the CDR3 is TGTGCCAGCAGCCAAGGAAGGGGTCGGGAGACCCAGTACTTC.

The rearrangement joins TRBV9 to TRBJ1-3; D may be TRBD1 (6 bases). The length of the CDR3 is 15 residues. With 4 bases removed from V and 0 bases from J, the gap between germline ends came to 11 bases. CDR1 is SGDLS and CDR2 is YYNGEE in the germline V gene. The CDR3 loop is CASSLTDSSGNTIYF. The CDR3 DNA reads TGTGCCAGCAGCTTGACGGACAGCTCTGGAAACACCATATATTTT.

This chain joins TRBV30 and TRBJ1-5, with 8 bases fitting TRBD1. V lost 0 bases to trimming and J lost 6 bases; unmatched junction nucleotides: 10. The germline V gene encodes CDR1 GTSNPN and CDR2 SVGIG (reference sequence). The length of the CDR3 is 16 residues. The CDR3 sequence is CAWSVRGRGRIQPQHF. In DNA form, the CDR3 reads TGTGCCTGGAGTGTTAGGGGCAGGGGGCGAATTCAGCCCCAGCATTTT.

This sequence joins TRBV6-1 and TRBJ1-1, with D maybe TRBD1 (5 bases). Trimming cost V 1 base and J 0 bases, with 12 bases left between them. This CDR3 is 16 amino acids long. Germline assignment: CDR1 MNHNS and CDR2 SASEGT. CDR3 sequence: CASSEGSYRMNTEAFF. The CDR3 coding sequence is TGTGCCAGCAGTGAAGGTTCGTACAGGATGAACACTGAAGCTTTCTTT.

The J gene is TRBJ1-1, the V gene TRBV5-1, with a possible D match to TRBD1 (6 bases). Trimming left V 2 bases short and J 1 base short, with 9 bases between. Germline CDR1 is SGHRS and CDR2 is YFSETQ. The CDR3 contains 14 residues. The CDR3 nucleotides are TGCGCCAGCAGCTTTAAGACAGGGAACACTGAAGCTTTCTTT. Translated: CASSFKTGNTEAFF.

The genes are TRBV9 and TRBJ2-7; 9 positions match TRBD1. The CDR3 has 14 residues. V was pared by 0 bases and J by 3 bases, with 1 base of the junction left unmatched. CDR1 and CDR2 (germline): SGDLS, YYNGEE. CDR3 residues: CASSVGGQGYEQYF. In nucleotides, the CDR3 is TGTGCCAGCAGCGTAGGGGGACAGGGCTACGAGCAGTACTTC.

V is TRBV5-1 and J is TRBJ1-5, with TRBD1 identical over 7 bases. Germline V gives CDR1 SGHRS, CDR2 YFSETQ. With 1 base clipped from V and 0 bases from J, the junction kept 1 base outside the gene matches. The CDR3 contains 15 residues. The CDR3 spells CASSLQGDSNQPQHF. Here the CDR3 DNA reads TGCGCCAGCAGCTTGCAGGGGGATAGCAATCAGCCCCAGCATTTT. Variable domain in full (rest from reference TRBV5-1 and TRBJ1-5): KAGVTQTPRYLIKTRGQQVTLSCSPISGHRSVSWYQQTPGQGLQFLFEYFSETQRNKGNFPGRFSGRQFSNSRSEMNVSTLELGDSALYLCASSLQGDSNQPQHFGDGTRLSIL.

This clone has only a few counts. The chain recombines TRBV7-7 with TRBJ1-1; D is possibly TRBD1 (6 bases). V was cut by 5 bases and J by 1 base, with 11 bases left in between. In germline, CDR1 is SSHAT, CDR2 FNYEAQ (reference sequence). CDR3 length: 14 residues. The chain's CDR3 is CASSPGGANTEAFF. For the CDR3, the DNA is TGTGCCAGCAGCCCGGGGGGGGCGAACACTGAAGCTTTCTTT.

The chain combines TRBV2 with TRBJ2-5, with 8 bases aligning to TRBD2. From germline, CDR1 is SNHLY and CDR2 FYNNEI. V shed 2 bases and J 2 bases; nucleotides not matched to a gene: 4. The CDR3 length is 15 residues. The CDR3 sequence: CASSENSGKQETQYF. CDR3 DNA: TGTGCCAGCAGTGAAAATAGCGGGAAACAAGAGACCCAGTACTTC. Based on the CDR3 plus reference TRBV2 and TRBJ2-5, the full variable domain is EPEVTQTPSHQVTQMGQEVILRCVPISNHLYFYWYRQILGQKVEFLVSFYNNEISEKSEIFDDQFSVERPDGSNFTLKIRSTKLEDSAMYFCASSENSGKQETQYFGPGTRLLVL.

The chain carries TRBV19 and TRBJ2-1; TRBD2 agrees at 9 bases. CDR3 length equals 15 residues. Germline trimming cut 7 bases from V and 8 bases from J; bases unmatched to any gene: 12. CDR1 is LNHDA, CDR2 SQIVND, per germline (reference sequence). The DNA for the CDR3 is TGTGCCAGTACCCGTTTGCGGGGGGGTATCGATGAGCAGTTCTTC. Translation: CASTRLRGGIDEQFF.

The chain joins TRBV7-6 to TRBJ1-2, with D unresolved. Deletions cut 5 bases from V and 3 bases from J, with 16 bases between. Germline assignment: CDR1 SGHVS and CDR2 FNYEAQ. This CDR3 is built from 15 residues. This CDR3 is CASSPRVEPHYGYTF. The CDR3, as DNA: TGTGCCAGCAGCCCCCGGGTTGAACCCCACTATGGCTACACCTTC.

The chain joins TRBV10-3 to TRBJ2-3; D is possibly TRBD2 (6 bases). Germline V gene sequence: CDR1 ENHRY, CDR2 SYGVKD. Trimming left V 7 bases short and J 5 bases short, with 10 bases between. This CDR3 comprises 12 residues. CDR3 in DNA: TGTGCCATCAAGATGGGGGGAGATACGCAGTATTTT. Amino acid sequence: CAIKMGGDTQYF.

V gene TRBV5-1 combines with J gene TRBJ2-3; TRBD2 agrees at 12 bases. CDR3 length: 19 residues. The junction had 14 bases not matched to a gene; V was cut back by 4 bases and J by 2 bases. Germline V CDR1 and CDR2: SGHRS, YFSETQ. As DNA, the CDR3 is TGCGCCAGCAGCCCTCAAACTCGACTAGCGGGGGCTCACACAGATACGCAGTATTTT. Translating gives CASSPQTRLAGAHTDTQYF.

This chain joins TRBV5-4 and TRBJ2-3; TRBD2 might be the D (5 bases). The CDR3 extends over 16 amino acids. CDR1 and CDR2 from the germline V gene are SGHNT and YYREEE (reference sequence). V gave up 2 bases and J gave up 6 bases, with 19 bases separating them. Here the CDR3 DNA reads TGTGCCAGCAGCTTAATGATTCTGGGAGTTGGGGATACGCAGTATTTT. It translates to CASSLMILGVGDTQYF.

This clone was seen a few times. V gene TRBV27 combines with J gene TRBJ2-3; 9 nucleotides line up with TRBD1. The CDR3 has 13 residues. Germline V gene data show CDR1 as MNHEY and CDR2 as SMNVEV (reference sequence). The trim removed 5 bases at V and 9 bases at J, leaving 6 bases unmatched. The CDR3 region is CASSTGQGTTQYF. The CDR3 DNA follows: TGTGCCAGCAGTACCGGACAGGGGACGACGCAGTATTTT.

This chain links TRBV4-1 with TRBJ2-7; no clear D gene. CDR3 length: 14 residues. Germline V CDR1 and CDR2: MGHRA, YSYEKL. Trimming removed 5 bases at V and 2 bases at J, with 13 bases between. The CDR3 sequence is CASSALSVPYEQYF. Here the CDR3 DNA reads TGCGCCAGCAGCGCCCTATCGGTTCCCTACGAGCAGTACTTC.

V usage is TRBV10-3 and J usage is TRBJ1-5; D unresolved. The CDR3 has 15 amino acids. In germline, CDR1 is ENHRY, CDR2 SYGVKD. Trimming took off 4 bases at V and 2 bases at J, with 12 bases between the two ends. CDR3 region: CAISVSRVGNQPQHF. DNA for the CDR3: TGTGCCATCAGTGTGAGCCGGGTGGGCAATCAGCCCCAGCATTTT.

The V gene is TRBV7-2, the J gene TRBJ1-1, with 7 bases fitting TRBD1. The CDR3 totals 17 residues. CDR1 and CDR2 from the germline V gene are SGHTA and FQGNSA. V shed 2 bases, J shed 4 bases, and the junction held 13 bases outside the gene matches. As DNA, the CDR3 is TGTGCCAGCAGCTTAAGGGCAGGGGGGTCAGTAGGCACTGAAGCTTTCTTT. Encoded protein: CASSLRAGGSVGTEAFF.

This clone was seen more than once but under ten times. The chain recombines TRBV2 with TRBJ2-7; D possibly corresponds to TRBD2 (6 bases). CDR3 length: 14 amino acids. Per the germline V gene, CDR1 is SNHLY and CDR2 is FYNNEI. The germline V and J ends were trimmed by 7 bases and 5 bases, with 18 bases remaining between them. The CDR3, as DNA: TGTGCCAGCACTGACGGGGGTCCTCCCGACGAGCAGTACTTC. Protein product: CASTDGGPPDEQYF. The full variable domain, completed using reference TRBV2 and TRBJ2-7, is EPEVTQTPSHQVTQMGQEVILRCVPISNHLYFYWYRQILGQKVEFLVSFYNNEISEKSEIFDDQFSVERPDGSNFTLKIRSTKLEDSAMYFCASTDGGPPDEQYFGPGTRLTVT.

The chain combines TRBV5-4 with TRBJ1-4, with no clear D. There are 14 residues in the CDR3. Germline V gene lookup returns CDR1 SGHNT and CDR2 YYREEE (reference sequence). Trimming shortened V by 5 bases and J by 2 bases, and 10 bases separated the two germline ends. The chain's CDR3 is CASSLAGTNEKLFF. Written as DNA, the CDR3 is TGTGCCAGCAGTCTGGCGGGCACTAATGAAAAACTGTTTTTT.

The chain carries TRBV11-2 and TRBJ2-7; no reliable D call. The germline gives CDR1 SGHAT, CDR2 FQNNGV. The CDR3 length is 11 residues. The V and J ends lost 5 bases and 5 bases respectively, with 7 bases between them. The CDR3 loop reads CASSPFHEQYF. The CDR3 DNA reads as TGTGCCAGCAGCCCCTTCCACGAGCAGTACTTC.

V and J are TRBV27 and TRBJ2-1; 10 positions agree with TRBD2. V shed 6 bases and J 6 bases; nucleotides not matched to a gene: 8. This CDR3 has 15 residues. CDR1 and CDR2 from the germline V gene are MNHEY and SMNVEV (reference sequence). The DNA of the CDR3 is TGTGCCAGCAGCCGAAGCGGGGGGGCTCCCAATGAGCAGTTCTTC. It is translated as CASSRSGGAPNEQFF.

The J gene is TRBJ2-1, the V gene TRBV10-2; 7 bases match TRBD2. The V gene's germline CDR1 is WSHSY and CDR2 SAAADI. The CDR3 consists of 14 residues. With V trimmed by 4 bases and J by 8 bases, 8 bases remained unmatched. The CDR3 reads CASSVAGVLDEQFF. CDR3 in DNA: TGCGCCAGCAGTGTCGCGGGAGTTTTGGATGAGCAGTTCTTC.

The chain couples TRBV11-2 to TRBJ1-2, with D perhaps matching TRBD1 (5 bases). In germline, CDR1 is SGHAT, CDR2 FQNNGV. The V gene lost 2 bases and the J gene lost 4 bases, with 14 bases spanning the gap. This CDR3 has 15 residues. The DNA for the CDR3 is TGTGCCAGCAGCTTATCTTCCCGGGGGATCTATGGCTACACCTTC. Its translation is CASSLSSRGIYGYTF.

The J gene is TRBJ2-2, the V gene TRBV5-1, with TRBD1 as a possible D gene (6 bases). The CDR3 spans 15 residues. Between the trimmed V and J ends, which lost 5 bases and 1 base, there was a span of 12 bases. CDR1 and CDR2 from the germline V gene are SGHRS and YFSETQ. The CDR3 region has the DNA TGCGCCAGCAGTCGGGACAATGAGAACACCGGGGAGCTGTTTTTT. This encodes CASSRDNENTGELFF.

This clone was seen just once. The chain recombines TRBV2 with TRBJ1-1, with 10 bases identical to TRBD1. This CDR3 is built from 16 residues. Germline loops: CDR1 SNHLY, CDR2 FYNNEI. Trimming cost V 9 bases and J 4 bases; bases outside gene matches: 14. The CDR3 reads CARSRTGGGVGTEAFF. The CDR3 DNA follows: TGTGCCAGATCTCGGACAGGGGGGGGTGTCGGCACTGAAGCTTTCTTT.